These T cell receptor beta chains were read from a single sample in a study of blood T cell repertoires in COVID-19. Using immunoSEQ multiplex PCR, the repertoire was profiled, and TCRdb retains in-frame clones only, with some absent. The table includes about 120,000 clones, roughly 90% detected once. The sample comprised peripheral blood. The receptors stem from a woman in her seventies who had recovered from COVID-19. The CDR3 runs from the conserved cysteine through the conserved F or W. D genes are given only for firm matches. Only part of the rows carry a size: once, few, many, or a class if the clone is expanded.

d_call j_call clone_size v_call cdr3_nt cdr3_aa
TRBD2 TRBJ2-5 - TRBV18 TGTGCCAGCTCACGTGGACTAGTAGAGACCCAGTACTTC CASSRGLVETQYF
TRBD1 TRBJ1-1 - TRBV5-6 TGTGCCAGCAGCTTTTACGGGACAGGGAGCGCTGAAGCTTTCTTT CASSFYGTGSAEAFF
- TRBJ2-3 - TRBV5-1 TGCGCCAGCAGCTTTGGACAGCAAACAGATACGCAGTATTTT CASSFGQQTDTQYF
- TRBJ1-5 once TRBV11-2 TGTGCCAGCAGCTTAGCGAGGAATCAGCCCCAGCATTTT CASSLARNQPQHF
- TRBJ2-7 - TRBV28 TGTGCCAGCAGCCTCGGGTCCCCTTCCTACGAGCAGTACTTC CASSLGSPSYEQYF
- TRBJ2-2 once TRBV5-1 TGCGCCAGCAGCTTATCAAAAGGGGCCACCGGGGAGCTGTTTTTT CASSLSKGATGELFF
- TRBJ2-7 - TRBV5-1 TGCGCCAGCAGCTTGGTGGGCCCGGTTCGAGACGAGCAGTACTTC CASSLVGPVRDEQYF
- TRBJ2-3 - TRBV6-2/TRBV6-3 TGTGCCAGCAGTGTCGCAGATACGCAGTATTTT CASSVADTQYF
TRBD1 TRBJ2-7 - TRBV28 TGTGCCAGCAGTTTGTCAATAGGGACAGGGGGATCCGAGCAGTACTTC CASSLSIGTGGSEQYF
- TRBJ1-2 - TRBV12-3/TRBV12-4 TGTGCCAGCAGTTTTGGGGCGGTGGGTGGCTACACCTTC CASSFGAVGGYTF
- TRBJ2-6 - TRBV28 TGTGCCAGCACCCCCACGGGGTCCGGGGCCAACGTCCTGACTTTC CASTPTGSGANVLTF
- TRBJ2-7 - TRBV5-4 TGTGCCAGCAGCCCTTCAGGGGCATACCAGGGCTACGAGCAGTACTTC CASSPSGAYQGYEQYF
TRBD1 TRBJ1-1 - TRBV4-2 TGTGCCAGCAGCCGCGAACAGGGGACCTACACTGAAGCTTTCTTT CASSREQGTYTEAFF
- TRBJ2-5 - TRBV28 TGTGCCACCCGGCCGAGGGCAGGGCGGGGAACCCAGTACTTC CATRPRAGRGTQYF
- TRBJ2-7 once TRBV11-2 TGTGCCAGCAGCTTTCAGGCCGGCAGACCCTACGAGCAGTACTTC CASSFQAGRPYEQYF
TRBD2 TRBJ2-1 - TRBV27 TGTGCCAGCACCCCCCAGCGGGGGGCGATAATGAGGCAGTTCTTC CASTPQRGAIMRQFF
TRBD2 TRBJ2-4 - TRBV4-2 TGTGCCAGCAGCCAACAGGACTCGCAGCGGGGGCGACTAGCGGGGCAAAACATTCAGTACTTC CASSQQDSQRGRLAGQNIQYF
TRBD1 TRBJ2-3 - TRBV19 TGTGCCAGTAGTAGGGGACAGGGGAGCTTCGGTACGCAGTATTTT CASSRGQGSFGTQYF
TRBD1 TRBJ1-3 - TRBV28 TGTGCCAGCAGTCCCTGGACAGGGTACGGGAGAAACACCATATATTTT CASSPWTGYGRNTIYF
TRBD1 TRBJ1-2 - TRBV19 TGTGCCAGTAGTCCAACAGGGGGCGTCGGCTACACCTTC CASSPTGGVGYTF
TRBD1 TRBJ2-3 - TRBV7-2 TGTGCCAGCAGCTTACAATCGGCAGGGGGCGTAGATACGCAGTATTTT CASSLQSAGGVDTQYF
- TRBJ1-3 - TRBV4-3 TGCGCCAGCAGCCTTTCCCTACGGGGGATCTCTGGAAACACCATATATTTT CASSLSLRGISGNTIYF
- TRBJ1-2 - TRBV4-3 TGCGCCAGCGCAAACCAGGGTAGCGGGGTTGATGGCTACACCTTC CASANQGSGVDGYTF
TRBD1 TRBJ1-5 few TRBV7-3 TGTGCCAGCAGCTTAAAACGTGACCGGGACAGGGGTTGGAGTCAGCCCCAGCATTTT CASSLKRDRDRGWSQPQHF
- TRBJ2-5 - TRBV11-2 TGTGCCAGCAGCTTATCCCCCGGGCAAGAGACCCAGTACTTC CASSLSPGQETQYF
- TRBJ1-4 - TRBV7-2 TGTGCCAGCAGCGCGGGCCTTGGGGATGAAAAACTGTTTTTT CASSAGLGDEKLFF
TRBD1 TRBJ1-4 - TRBV11-2 TGTGCCAGCAGCCGTGGACAGGGGTTTAGTTTTGGTGAAAAACTGTTTTTT CASSRGQGFSFGEKLFF
TRBD2 TRBJ2-7 - TRBV27 TGTGCCAGCAGTACCCGTGAGCGGGGCTCCTACGAGCAGTACTTC CASSTRERGSYEQYF
TRBD1 TRBJ2-7 - TRBV28 TGTGCCAGCGAACAGGGGGCCTCCTACGAGCAGTACTTC CASEQGASYEQYF
- TRBJ2-7 - TRBV11-2 TGTGCCAGCAGCTTAGAGGCTAGCTCCTACGAGCAGTACTTC CASSLEASSYEQYF
- TRBJ2-4 once TRBV9 TGTGCCAGCAGCACAGGGCTTCTGGGCATTCAGTACTTC CASSTGLLGIQYF
TRBD1 TRBJ1-4 once TRBV7-2 TGTGCCAGCAGCTTAGTACAGGGGGCTTGGGAAAAACTGTTTTTT CASSLVQGAWEKLFF
- TRBJ1-3 - TRBV27 TGTGCCAGCAGTTTAAGGCAGGGAGGAAACACCATATATTTT CASSLRQGGNTIYF
- TRBJ2-7 once TRBV28 TGTGCCACGAGGGGGGCGGGAGTGGTGCAGTACTTC CATRGAGVVQYF
TRBD1 TRBJ1-2 - TRBV7-9 TGTGCCAGCAGAGTCGCAGGGGGAAACGGCTACACCTTC CASRVAGGNGYTF
- TRBJ2-5 - TRBV2 TGTGCCAGCAGTGGGAGGGGACCGGCATCGGCCCAGTACTTC CASSGRGPASAQYF
- TRBJ2-7 - TRBV3-1/TRBV3-2 TGTGCCAGCAGCCATCCCAATGGGGGGTCCTACGAGCAGTACTTC CASSHPNGGSYEQYF
- TRBJ1-2 - TRBV2 TGTGCCAGCAGCTACAGGGAAAACTATGGCTACACCTTC CASSYRENYGYTF
TRBD1 TRBJ1-2 - TRBV29-1 TGCAGCGCCCCCCAACAGGGGCGGGGGGGTGGCTACACCTTC CSAPQQGRGGGYTF
- TRBJ2-2 - TRBV24-1 TGTGCCACCAGTGATTTGCCAGGGTCCGGGGAGCTGTTTTTT CATSDLPGSGELFF
TRBD1 TRBJ2-4 - TRBV15 TGTGCCACCAGCAGAGGGGGACAGGGACTAGCCAAAAACATTCAGTACTTC CATSRGGQGLAKNIQYF
- TRBJ2-1 - TRBV19 TGTGCCAGTAGTGTCCCAGGTAGGGGTGAGCAGTTCTTC CASSVPGRGEQFF
TRBD1 TRBJ2-2 once TRBV4-3 TGCGCCAGCAGCCAAGGACAGGGCAACACCGGGGAGCTGTTTTTT CASSQGQGNTGELFF
TRBD2 TRBJ2-2 few TRBV10-3 TGTGCCATCAGTGAGTCGGCTAGCGGAAACACCGGGGAGCTGTTTTTT CAISESASGNTGELFF
TRBD1 TRBJ1-1 - TRBV2 TGTGCCAGCATGGGACAGGGGCTTGGTGAAGCTTTCTTT CASMGQGLGEAFF
- TRBJ1-1 - TRBV4-2 TGTGCCAGCAGCCAAGGGGGAGGAAGAGGGGTCACTGAAGCTTTCTTT CASSQGGGRGVTEAFF
- TRBJ2-3 - TRBV28 TGTGCCAGCAGTTCTCTAGCAGATACGCAGTATTTT CASSSLADTQYF
TRBD2 TRBJ2-7 - TRBV14 TGTGCCAGCAGCCAAGCTACAGCGGGGGGTCATTACGAGCAGTACTTC CASSQATAGGHYEQYF
- TRBJ1-2 - TRBV28 TGTGCCAGCAGTTTATACAGGGCCTCCTATGGCTACACCTTC CASSLYRASYGYTF
- TRBJ2-7 - TRBV15 TGTGCCACCAGCAGATACCTAACGGGAGTGGGGGACGAGCAGTACTTC CATSRYLTGVGDEQYF